The subject of this entry is one T cell receptor beta chain. The authors' processing: Scientists estimated how many nucleated cells there were by amplifying reference gene primers. Clones were sequenced by immunoSEQ multiplex PCR, and TCRdb holds only the in-frame ones, with some missing. V, J and clone size were drawn from that table, and D and trimming were deduced from the DNA. The sample has about 98,000 clones; 84% are singletons. The sample originates from a study of blood T cell repertoires in COVID-19. The overall study: Collection of acute and convalescent COVID-19 samples took place in the United States, Italy and Spain. Sources were T cells, B-cell-depleted T cells, or PBMCs; the material itself was cDNA or gDNA.

CDR1 is LGHDT, CDR2 YNNKEL, per germline (reference sequence). The CDR3 spans 15 residues. The V segment lost 3 bases and the J segment 5 bases; nucleotides outside the gene matches: 7. The chain couples TRBV3-1 (or the pseudogene TRBV3-2) to TRBJ2-7; 10 bases align to TRBD1. The origin of this receptor is a man aged 40-55 years with active or convalescent COVID-19. Sequenced material: peripheral blood. The CDR3 protein is CASSQIPGQGNEQYF. CDR3 nucleotides: TGTGCCAGCAGCCAGATCCCGGGACAGGGGAACGAGCAGTACTTC.